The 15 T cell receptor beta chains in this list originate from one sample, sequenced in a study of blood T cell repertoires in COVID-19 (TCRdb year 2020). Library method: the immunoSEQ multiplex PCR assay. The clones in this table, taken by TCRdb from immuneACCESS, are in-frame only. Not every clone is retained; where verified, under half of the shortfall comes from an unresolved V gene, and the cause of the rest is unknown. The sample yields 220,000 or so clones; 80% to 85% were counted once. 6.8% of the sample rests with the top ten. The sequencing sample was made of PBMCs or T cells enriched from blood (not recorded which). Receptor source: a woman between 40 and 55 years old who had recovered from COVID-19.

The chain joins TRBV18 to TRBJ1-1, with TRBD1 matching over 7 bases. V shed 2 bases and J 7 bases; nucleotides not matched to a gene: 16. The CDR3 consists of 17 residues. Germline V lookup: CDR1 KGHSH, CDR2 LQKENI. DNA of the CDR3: TGTGCCAGCTCACCAATTCAGGGGGGCGGGCTCGGTGGTGAAGCTTTCTTT. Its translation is CASSPIQGGGLGGEAFF.

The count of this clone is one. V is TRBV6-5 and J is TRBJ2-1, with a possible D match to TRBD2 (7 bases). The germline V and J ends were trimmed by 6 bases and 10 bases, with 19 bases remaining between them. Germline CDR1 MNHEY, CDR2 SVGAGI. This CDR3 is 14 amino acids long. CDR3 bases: TGTGCCAGCAGCCCCGAGGGGGGGCGTTCGGAGCAGTTCTTC. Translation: CASSPEGGRSEQFF.

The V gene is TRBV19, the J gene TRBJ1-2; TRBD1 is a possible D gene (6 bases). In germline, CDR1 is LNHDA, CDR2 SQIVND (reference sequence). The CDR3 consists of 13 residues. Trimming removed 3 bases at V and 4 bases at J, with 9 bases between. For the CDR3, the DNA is TGTGCCAGTAGTATCCACAGGGCCTATGGCTACACCTTC. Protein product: CASSIHRAYGYTF.

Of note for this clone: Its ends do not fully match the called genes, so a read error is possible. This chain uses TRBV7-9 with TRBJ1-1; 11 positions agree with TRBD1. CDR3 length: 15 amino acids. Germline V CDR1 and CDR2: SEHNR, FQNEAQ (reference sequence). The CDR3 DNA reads TGTGCCAGCAGCCTAGCCCGGACAGGGGGCAGTCAAGCTTTCTTT. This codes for CASSLARTGGSQAFF.

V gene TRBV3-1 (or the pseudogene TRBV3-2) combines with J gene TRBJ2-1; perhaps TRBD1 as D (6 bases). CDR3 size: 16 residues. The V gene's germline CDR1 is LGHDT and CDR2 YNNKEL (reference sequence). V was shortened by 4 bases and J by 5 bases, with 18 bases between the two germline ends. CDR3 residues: CASSPSTGLLDNEQFF. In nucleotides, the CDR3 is TGTGCCAGCAGCCCTAGTACAGGGTTGTTGGACAATGAGCAGTTCTTC.

The CDR3 DNA reads TGTGCCTGGAGTGTAAGCCGGGGTGGGATCGAAGCTTTCTTT. Translated, it gives CAWSVSRGGIEAFF. V gene TRBV30 combines with J gene TRBJ1-1; D gene unclear. V was clipped by 0 bases and J by 8 bases, with 16 bases between them. From germline, CDR1 is GTSNPN and CDR2 SVGIG (reference sequence). This CDR3 contains 14 residues.

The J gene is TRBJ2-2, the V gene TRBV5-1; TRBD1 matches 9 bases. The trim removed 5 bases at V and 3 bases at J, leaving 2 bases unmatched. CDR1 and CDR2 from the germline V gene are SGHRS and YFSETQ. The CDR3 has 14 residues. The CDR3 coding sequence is TGCGCCAGCAGTTGGACAGGGGACACCGGGGAGCTGTTTTTT. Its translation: CASSWTGDTGELFF.

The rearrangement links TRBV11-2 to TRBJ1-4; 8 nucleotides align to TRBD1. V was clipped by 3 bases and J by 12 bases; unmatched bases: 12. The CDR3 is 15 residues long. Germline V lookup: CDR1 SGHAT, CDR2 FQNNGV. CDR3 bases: TGTGCCAGCAGCTTGCCCGGACAGGGAAATCGGGAACTGTTTTTT. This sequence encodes CASSLPGQGNRELFF.

DNA of the CDR3: TGTGCCAGCAGTAGGACAGGGTTCGATCAGCCCCAGCATTTT. This translates into CASSRTGFDQPQHF. This chain joins TRBV28 and TRBJ1-5; TRBD1 matches at 8 bases. V lost 5 bases, J lost 5 bases, and 5 bases stayed unmatched. Germline CDR1 MDHEN, CDR2 SYDVKM. The CDR3 extends over 14 amino acids. Full variable domain (outside the CDR3, taken from reference TRBV28 and TRBJ1-5): DVKVTQSSRYLVKRTGEKVFLECVQDMDHENMFWYRQDPGLGLRLIYFSYDVKMKEKGDIPEGYSVSREKKERFSLILESASTNQTSMYLCASSRTGFDQPQHFGDGTRLSIL.

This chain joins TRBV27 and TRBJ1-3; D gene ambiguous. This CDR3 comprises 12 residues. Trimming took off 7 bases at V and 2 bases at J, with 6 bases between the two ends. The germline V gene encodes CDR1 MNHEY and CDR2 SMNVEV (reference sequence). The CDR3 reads CASTSPGNTIYF. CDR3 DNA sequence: TGTGCCAGCACTTCCCCTGGAAACACCATATATTTT.

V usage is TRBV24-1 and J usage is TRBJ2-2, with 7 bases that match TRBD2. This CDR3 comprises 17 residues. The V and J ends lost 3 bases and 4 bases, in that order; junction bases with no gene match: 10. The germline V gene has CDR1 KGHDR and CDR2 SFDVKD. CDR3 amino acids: CATSDPPGGVSTGELFF. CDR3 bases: TGTGCCACCAGTGATCCACCGGGGGGTGTGAGCACCGGGGAGCTGTTTTTT.

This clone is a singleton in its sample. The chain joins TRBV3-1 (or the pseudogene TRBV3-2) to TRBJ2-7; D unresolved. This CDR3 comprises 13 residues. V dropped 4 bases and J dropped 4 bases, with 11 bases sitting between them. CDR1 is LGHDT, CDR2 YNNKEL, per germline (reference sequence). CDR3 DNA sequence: TGTGCCAGCAGCCCCGCCTTCGGGTACGAGCAGTACTTC. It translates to CASSPAFGYEQYF.

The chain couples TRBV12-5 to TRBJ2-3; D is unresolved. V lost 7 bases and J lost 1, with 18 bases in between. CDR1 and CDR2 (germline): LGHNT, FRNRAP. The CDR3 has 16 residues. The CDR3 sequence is CASAQVLVGGTDTQYF. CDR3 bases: TGTGCTAGTGCCCAGGTCTTAGTTGGCGGCACAGATACGCAGTATTTT.

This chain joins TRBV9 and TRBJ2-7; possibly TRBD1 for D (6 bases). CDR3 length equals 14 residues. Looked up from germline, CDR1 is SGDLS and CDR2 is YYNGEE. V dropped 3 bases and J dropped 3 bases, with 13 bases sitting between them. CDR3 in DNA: TGTGCCAGCAGCGAGGGACACAGTGTCTACGAGCAGTACTTC. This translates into CASSEGHSVYEQYF.

CDR3 sequence (DNA): TGTGCCAGCAGCCAAGATCTTAGCGCTAAGGCCAGATATGAGCAGTTCTTC. It is translated as CASSQDLSAKARYEQFF. The V gene is TRBV4-2, the J gene TRBJ2-1, with D perhaps TRBD2 (5 bases). The CDR3 covers 17 residues. Looked up from germline, CDR1 is LGHNA and CDR2 is YNFKEQ. Trimming cost V 0 bases and J 8 bases, with 20 bases left between them.